This T cell receptor beta chain was found in a study of shared clonotypes between healthy human individuals. Overall study context: The study drew on two women and three men aged 18 to 49 as donors.

Data came from immunoSEQ multiplex PCR; TCRdb stores just in-frame clones and leaves some out. This sample has about 600,000 clones; around three quarters occur once, and the top ten carry about 11%. Notes on this clone: The antigen is not known.

There are 13 residues in the CDR3. Deletions cut 0 bases from V and 6 bases from J, with 5 bases between. The V gene's germline CDR1 is MNHNS and CDR2 SASEGT. Notes on the study in general: Represented diversity (both genetic and exposure-history) was limited by the small number of donors.

Study donors comprised healthy, HIV-negative adults devoid of recent acute infection or vaccination. Around 83 million PBMCs served as the genomic DNA source for unsorted samples. The TCR comes from a woman in her 40s in good health. Some clones in this sample may be carry-over from other donors' samples. Specimen: PBMCs. The rearrangement joins TRBV6-1 to TRBJ2-2, with D unclear. This CDR3 is CASSEAMAGELFF. CDR3 coding DNA: TGTGCCAGCAGTGAAGCAATGGCCGGGGAGCTGTTTTTT.